This TCR beta chain was profiled in a study of T-cell reconstitution after alpha-beta-depleted transplantation in children. This clonotype has only a few counts. The target antigen is unknown. Looked up from germline, CDR1 is MGHRA and CDR2 is YSYEKL. V lost 0 bases and J 5 bases, leaving 4 bases between the germline ends. CDR3 length: 12 amino acids. The study's findings and limits: Several hundred expanded graft clones reportedly supplied alpha-beta T cells about two months after transplant. Once a year had passed after transplant, T-cell counts and diversity came mostly from newly produced T cells.

Preparing the TCRbeta library involved the use of unique molecular identifiers. Each CDR3 protein gets one entry after TCRdb re-called the PCR reads with MiXCR. The sample includes fewer than 500,000 distinct CDR3 sequences, roughly 43% of them seen just once. This chain uses TRBV4-1 with TRBJ2-5; D is ambiguous. This material consisted of PBMCs, taken before TCRalphabeta/CD19-depleted stem cell transplant. The receptor was isolated from a girl between 2 and 10 years old with aplastic anemia, due to receive a stem cell transplant. The CDR3 coding sequence is TGCGCCAGCAGCCAAGACTCGGAGACCCAGTACTTC. Translating gives CASSQDSETQYF.